The rows below give T cell receptor beta chains drawn from one sample of a study of shared clonotypes between healthy human individuals. Produced via immunoSEQ multiplex PCR; TCRdb's table is partial and in-frame only. The data contain 2 million or so clones, about 95% of them seen just once; the ten biggest clones take up roughly 1%. The sample consisted of naive CD8+ T cells sorted from blood. All receptors derive from a man aged 18 to 29 in good health. CDR3s include the opening cysteine and the closing phenylalanine or tryptophan. D genes are given only for firm matches. Only part of the rows carry a size: once, few, many, or a class if the clone is expanded.

>.|TRBJ1-3|TRBV7-9|.
CASSSITGISGNTIYF
TGTGCCAGCAGCTCCATCACAGGAATCTCTGGAAACACCATATATTTT
>.|TRBJ2-7|TRBV25-1|.
CASSELTHFEQYF
TGTGCCAGCAGTGAACTGACCCACTTCGAGCAGTACTTC
>.|TRBJ2-7|TRBV18|once
CASTERQPYEQYF
TGTGCCAGCACCGAAAGGCAGCCCTACGAGCAGTACTTC
>TRBD2|TRBJ2-7|TRBV5-1|.
CASSSGTSGVGNEQYF
TGCGCCAGCAGCTCCGGGACTAGCGGTGTGGGGAACGAGCAGTACTTC
>TRBD1|TRBJ1-4|TRBV2|.
CASSPGQGGEKLFF
TGTGCCAGCAGTCCGGGACAGGGAGGCGAAAAACTGTTTTTT
>.|TRBJ1-5|TRBV28|once
CASIFRGGNQPQHF
TGTGCCAGCATATTCAGGGGCGGAAATCAGCCCCAGCATTTT
>TRBD1|TRBJ2-1|TRBV27|.
CAGSSDRAYDEQFF
TGTGCCGGCAGTTCGGACAGGGCGTATGATGAGCAGTTCTTC
>.|TRBJ2-4|TRBV5-4|.
CASSEKLANIQYF
TGTGCCAGCAGCGAGAAACTAGCAAACATTCAGTACTTC
>.|TRBJ2-7|TRBV7-8|.
CASSLANSGETLSYEQYF
TGTGCCAGCAGCTTAGCGAACTCAGGGGAAACGTTATCCTACGAGCAGTACTTC
>.|TRBJ2-7|TRBV27|.
CASSISQLSYEQYF
TGTGCCAGCAGTATTAGTCAGCTCTCCTACGAGCAGTACTTC
>TRBD1|TRBJ2-7|TRBV6-5|once
CASSEPGQGRYEQYF
TGTGCCAGCAGCGAACCGGGACAGGGTCGCTACGAGCAGTACTTC
>.|TRBJ2-1|TRBV6-5|.
CASSYFFYNEQFF
TGTGCCAGCAGTTACTTCTTCTACAATGAGCAGTTCTTC
>.|TRBJ2-3|TRBV7-9|.
CASSFLPLDGSDTQYF
TGTGCCAGCAGCTTTTTGCCCTTGGACGGCTCAGATACGCAGTATTTT
>.|TRBJ2-3|TRBV10-1|.
CATLLNTQYF
TGCGCCACATTACTAAATACGCAGTATTTT
>.|TRBJ2-7|TRBV19|once
CASSNRVPYEQYF
TGTGCCAGTAGTAACAGGGTTCCCTACGAGCAGTACTTC
>.|TRBJ1-2|TRBV7-9|.
CASSLLVGGAYGYTF
TGTGCCAGCAGCTTGCTGGTAGGAGGGGCCTATGGCTACACCTTC
>.|TRBJ1-6|TRBV16|.
CASSQWSEGYNSPLHF
TGTGCCAGCAGCCAATGGTCGGAGGGTTATAATTCACCCCTCCACTTT
>TRBD1|TRBJ1-6|TRBV28|few
CASSPLRTGEGSPLHF
TGTGCCAGCAGTCCGCTGCGGACAGGGGAAGGATCACCCCTCCACTTT
>.|TRBJ1-6|TRBV30|.
CAWSQGLGLSPLHF
TGTGCCTGGAGCCAGGGGCTCGGCTTATCACCCCTCCACTTT
>.|TRBJ1-2|TRBV5-1|.
CASRVAGIQSLKDYGYTF
TGCGCCAGCAGGGTCGCCGGGATACAAAGTTTAAAAGACTATGGCTACACCTTC
>.|TRBJ2-7|TRBV5-1|once
CASSFSKTAYSYEQYF
TGCGCCAGCAGCTTCAGTAAGACTGCCTACTCCTACGAGCAGTACTTC
>TRBD1|TRBJ2-7|TRBV13|once
CASSETGGAYEQYF
TGTGCCAGCAGCGAAACAGGGGGCGCCTACGAGCAGTACTTC
>TRBD2|TRBJ2-5|TRBV7-9|.
CASSLEVGSGVQETQYF
TGTGCCAGCAGCTTAGAGGTCGGTAGCGGGGTCCAAGAGACCCAGTACTTC
>TRBD1|TRBJ2-7|TRBV7-2|.
CASAVQGAYEQYF
TGTGCCAGCGCCGTTCAGGGGGCTTACGAGCAGTACTTC
>TRBD1|TRBJ2-7|TRBV2|.
CASRVLTGYEQYF
TGTGCCAGCAGGGTATTGACAGGGTACGAGCAGTACTTC
>.|TRBJ2-2|TRBV29-1|.
CSVIRDTGELFF
TGCAGCGTTATCAGGGACACCGGGGAGCTGTTTTTT
>.|TRBJ1-1|TRBV4-3|.
CASSQGVSDNEAFF
TGCGCCAGCAGCCAAGGGGTGAGCGACAACGAAGCTTTCTTT
>.|TRBJ2-7|TRBV4-3|.
CASSQGATAYEQYF
TGCGCCAGCAGCCAGGGGGCAACAGCCTACGAGCAGTACTTC
>TRBD1|TRBJ2-7|TRBV11-2|once
CASSLGGQGYEQYF
TGTGCCAGCAGCTTAGGGGGACAGGGCTACGAGCAGTACTTC
>.|TRBJ2-7|TRBV19|.
CASSIEDSYEQYF
TGTGCCAGTAGTATCGAGGACAGCTACGAGCAGTACTTC
>.|TRBJ1-1|TRBV7-9|.
CASSSKDSRLLEAFF
TGTGCCAGCAGTTCCAAGGACAGCAGACTCCTTGAAGCTTTCTTT
>.|TRBJ2-2|TRBV6-1|.
CASSEVPGELFF
TGTGCCAGCAGTGAGGTCCCGGGGGAGCTGTTTTTT
>.|TRBJ1-1|TRBV7-2|once
CASSLYQGMNTEAFF
TGTGCCAGCAGCTTATATCAGGGCATGAACACTGAAGCTTTCTTT
>.|TRBJ1-5|TRBV27|.
CASSLRGGNQPQHF
TGTGCCAGCAGTTTAAGGGGCGGCAATCAGCCCCAGCATTTT
>TRBD1|TRBJ1-2|TRBV9|.
CASSVEGTANYGYTF
TGTGCCAGCAGCGTAGAGGGGACAGCTAACTATGGCTACACCTTC
>.|TRBJ2-3|TRBV11-2|.
CASSFFRVDTDTQYF
TGTGCCAGCAGCTTTTTCAGGGTCGACACAGATACGCAGTATTTT
>.|TRBJ1-5|TRBV21-1|.
CASSTGRVYFNQPQHF
TGTGCCAGCAGCACCGGACGGGTTTATTTCAATCAGCCCCAGCATTTT
>.|TRBJ1-2|TRBV28|.
CASNLADQAGYTF
TGTGCCAGCAATCTGGCGGACCAAGCGGGCTACACCTTC
>.|TRBJ1-1|TRBV7-9|.
CASSLTEGAEAFF
TGTGCCAGCAGCTTAACCGAGGGCGCTGAAGCTTTCTTT
>.|TRBJ2-3|TRBV11-2|.
CASSLTTQYF
TGTGCCAGCAGCTTAACTACGCAGTATTTT
>.|TRBJ2-3|TRBV9|.
CASSVGGSSTDTQYF
TGTGCCAGCAGCGTAGGGGGCAGTAGCACAGATACGCAGTATTTT
>.|TRBJ2-1|TRBV25-1|.
CASSDAGPYNEQFF
TGTGCCAGCAGTGACGCGGGCCCATACAATGAGCAGTTCTTC
>TRBD1|TRBJ2-2|TRBV9|.
CASSTQPGQDLFF
TGTGCCAGCAGCACCCAGCCGGGACAGGATCTGTTTTTT
>.|TRBJ1-1|TRBV4-1|.
CASSQDTGTVTEAFF
TGCGCCAGCAGCCAAGACACGGGGACCGTCACTGAAGCTTTCTTT
>.|TRBJ2-3|TRBV11-2|.
CASSPLDGVGTDTQYF
TGTGCCAGCAGCCCCCTAGATGGGGTGGGGACAGATACGCAGTATTTT
>TRBD1|TRBJ1-1|TRBV19|once
CASRGTGNTEAFF
TGTGCCAGTAGAGGGACAGGGAACACTGAAGCTTTCTTT
>.|TRBJ2-7|TRBV6-5|.
CASSYEGGTYEQYF
TGTGCCAGCAGTTACGAAGGCGGGACCTACGAGCAGTACTTC
>TRBD2|TRBJ2-7|TRBV2|.
CASSTSGGLTYEQYF
TGTGCCAGCAGTACCTCGGGGGGGCTAACCTACGAGCAGTACTTC
>TRBD2|TRBJ2-7|TRBV5-1|.
CASSWGGYEQYF
TGCGCCAGCAGCTGGGGGGGCTACGAGCAGTACTTC
>.|TRBJ2-7|TRBV14|.
CASSQSLAPYEQYF
TGTGCCAGCAGCCAATCCCTAGCCCCCTACGAGCAGTACTTC
>TRBD2|TRBJ2-1|TRBV27|.
CASGLLAEPITFEQFF
TGTGCCAGCGGACTTCTAGCGGAGCCCATAACCTTTGAGCAGTTCTTC
>.|TRBJ1-3|TRBV28|.
CASGLYGNTIYF
TGTGCCAGCGGCCTCTATGGAAACACCATATATTTT
>.|TRBJ2-3|TRBV7-9|.
CASSLVGESTDTQYF
TGTGCCAGCAGCTTAGTAGGGGAGTCCACAGATACGCAGTATTTT